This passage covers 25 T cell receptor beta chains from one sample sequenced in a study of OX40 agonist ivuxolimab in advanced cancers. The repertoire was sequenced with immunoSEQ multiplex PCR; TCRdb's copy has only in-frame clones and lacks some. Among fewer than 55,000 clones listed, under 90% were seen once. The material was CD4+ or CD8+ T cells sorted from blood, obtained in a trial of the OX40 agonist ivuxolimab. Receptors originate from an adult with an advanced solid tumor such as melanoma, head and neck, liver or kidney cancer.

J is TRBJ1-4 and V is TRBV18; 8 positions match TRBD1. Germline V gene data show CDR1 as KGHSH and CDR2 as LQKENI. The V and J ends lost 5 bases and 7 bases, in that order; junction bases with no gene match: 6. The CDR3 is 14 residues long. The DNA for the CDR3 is TGTGCCAGCTCAACGGACAGGGCAGGTGAAAAACTGTTTTTT. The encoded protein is CASSTDRAGEKLFF. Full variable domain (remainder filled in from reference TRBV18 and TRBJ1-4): NAGVMQNPRHLVRRRGQEARLRCSPMKGHSHVYWYRQLPEEGLKFMVYLQKENIIDESGMPKERFSAEFPKEGPSILRIQQVVRGDSAAYFCASSTDRAGEKLFFGSGTQLSVL.

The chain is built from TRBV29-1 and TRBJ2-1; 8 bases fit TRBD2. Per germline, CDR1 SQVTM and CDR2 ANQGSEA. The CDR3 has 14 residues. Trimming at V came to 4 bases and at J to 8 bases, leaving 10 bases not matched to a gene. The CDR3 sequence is CSVGTSSYVHEQFF. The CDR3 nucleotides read TGCAGCGTTGGGACTAGCTCTTATGTGCATGAGCAGTTCTTC.

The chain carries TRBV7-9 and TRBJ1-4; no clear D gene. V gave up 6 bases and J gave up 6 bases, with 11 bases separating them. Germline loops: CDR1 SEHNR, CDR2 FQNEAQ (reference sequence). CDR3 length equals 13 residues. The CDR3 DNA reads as TGTGCCAGCAGGCGAGGGAACGATGAAAAACTGTTTTTT. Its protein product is CASRRGNDEKLFF.

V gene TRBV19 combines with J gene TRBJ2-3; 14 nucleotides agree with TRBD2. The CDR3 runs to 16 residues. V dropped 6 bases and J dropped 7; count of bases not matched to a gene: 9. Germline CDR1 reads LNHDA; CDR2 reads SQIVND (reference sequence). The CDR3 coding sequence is TGTGCCAGTAGAGGGGGGACTAGCGGGAGCGTTTATACGCAGTATTTT. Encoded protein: CASRGGTSGSVYTQYF.

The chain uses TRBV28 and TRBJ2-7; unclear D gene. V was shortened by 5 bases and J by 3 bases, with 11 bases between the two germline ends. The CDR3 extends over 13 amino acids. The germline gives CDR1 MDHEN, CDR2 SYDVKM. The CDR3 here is CASSHREGYEQYF. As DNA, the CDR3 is TGTGCCAGCAGTCACCGTGAAGGCTACGAGCAGTACTTC.

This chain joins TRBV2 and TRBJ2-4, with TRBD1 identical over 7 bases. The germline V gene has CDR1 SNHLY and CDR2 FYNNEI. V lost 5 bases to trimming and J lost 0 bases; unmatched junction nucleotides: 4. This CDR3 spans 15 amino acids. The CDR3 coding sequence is TGTGCCAGCAGTTCACAGGGGATAGCCAAAAACATTCAGTACTTC. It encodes CASSSQGIAKNIQYF.

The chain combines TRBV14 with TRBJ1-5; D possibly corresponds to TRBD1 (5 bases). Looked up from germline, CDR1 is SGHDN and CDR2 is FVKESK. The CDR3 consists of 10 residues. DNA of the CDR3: TGTGCAAGGGGTTGCCAGCCCCAGCATTTT. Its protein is CARGCQPQHF.

The CDR3, as DNA: TGTGCCTGGAGTGTAGGGGATTACGAGCAGTACTTC. Translated, it gives CAWSVGDYEQYF. The chain employs TRBV30 and TRBJ2-7; D possibly corresponds to TRBD1 (5 bases). The germline V gene has CDR1 GTSNPN and CDR2 SVGIG (reference sequence). This CDR3 comprises 12 residues. V was trimmed by 0 bases and J by 4 bases, leaving 7 bases between them.

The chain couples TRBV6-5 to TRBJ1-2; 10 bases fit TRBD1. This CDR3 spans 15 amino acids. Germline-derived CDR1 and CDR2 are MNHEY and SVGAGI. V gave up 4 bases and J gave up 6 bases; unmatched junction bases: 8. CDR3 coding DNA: TGTGCCAGCAGTTCTCGGACAGGGGGGGAGCATGGCTACACCTTC. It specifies CASSSRTGGEHGYTF.

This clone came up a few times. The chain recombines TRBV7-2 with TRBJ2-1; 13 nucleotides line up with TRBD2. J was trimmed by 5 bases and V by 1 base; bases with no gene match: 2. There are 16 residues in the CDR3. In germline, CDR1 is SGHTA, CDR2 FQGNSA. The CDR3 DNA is TGTGCCAGCAGCTTAGATGGGACTAGCGGGGACAATGAGCAGTTCTTC. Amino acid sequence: CASSLDGTSGDNEQFF.

This CDR3 is CASSFLGRGRDTDTQYF. The DNA for the CDR3 is TGTGCCAGCAGCTTCCTCGGGAGGGGAAGGGACACAGATACGCAGTATTTT. The chain couples TRBV5-6 to TRBJ2-3, with 8 bases fitting TRBD2. Germline V gene sequence: CDR1 SGHDT, CDR2 YYEEEE. V lost 2 bases, J lost 2 bases, and 10 bases stayed unmatched. This CDR3 comprises 17 residues.

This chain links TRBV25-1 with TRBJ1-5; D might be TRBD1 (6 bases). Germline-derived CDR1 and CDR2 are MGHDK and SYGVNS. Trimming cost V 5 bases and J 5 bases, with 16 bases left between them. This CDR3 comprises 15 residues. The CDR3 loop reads CASSTSGDSYQPQHF. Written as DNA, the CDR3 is TGTGCCAGCAGTACGTCAGGGGATTCCTATCAGCCCCAGCATTTT.

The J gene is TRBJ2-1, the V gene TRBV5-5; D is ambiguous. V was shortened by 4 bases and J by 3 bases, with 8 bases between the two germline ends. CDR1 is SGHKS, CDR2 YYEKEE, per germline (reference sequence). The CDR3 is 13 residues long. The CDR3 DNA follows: TGTGCCAGCAGCAAGGAACTCTACAATGAGCAGTTCTTC. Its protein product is CASSKELYNEQFF.

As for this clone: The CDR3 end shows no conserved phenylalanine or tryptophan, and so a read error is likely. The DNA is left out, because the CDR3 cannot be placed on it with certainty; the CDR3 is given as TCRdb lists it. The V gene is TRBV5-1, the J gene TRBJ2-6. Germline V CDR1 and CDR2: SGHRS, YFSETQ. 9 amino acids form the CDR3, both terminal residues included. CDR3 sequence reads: CASSLGPLE.

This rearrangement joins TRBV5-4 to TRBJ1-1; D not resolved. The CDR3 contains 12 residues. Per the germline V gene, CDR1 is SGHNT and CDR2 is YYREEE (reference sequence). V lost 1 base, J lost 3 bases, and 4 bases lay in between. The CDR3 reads CASSLRDTEAFF. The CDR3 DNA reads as TGTGCCAGCAGCTTGAGAGACACTGAAGCTTTCTTT. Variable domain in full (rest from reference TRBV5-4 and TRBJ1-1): ETGVTQSPTHLIKTRGQQVTLRCSSQSGHNTVSWYQQALGQGPQFIFQYYREEENGRGNFPPRFSGLQFPNYSSELNVNALELDDSALYLCASSLRDTEAFFGQGTRLTVV.

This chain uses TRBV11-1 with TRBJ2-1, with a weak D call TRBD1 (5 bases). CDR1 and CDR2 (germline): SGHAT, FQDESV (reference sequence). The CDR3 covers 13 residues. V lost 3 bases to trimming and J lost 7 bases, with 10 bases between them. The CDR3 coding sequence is TGTGCCAGCAGCTTCCAGGGTAAAAATGAGCAGTTCTTC. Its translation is CASSFQGKNEQFF.

CDR3 in amino acids: CASSLSPYRRGLGDTEAFF. DNA for the CDR3: TGTGCCAGCAGTTTATCTCCCTACCGCAGGGGGCTCGGCGACACTGAAGCTTTCTTT. The chain employs TRBV27 and TRBJ1-1; 8 nucleotides line up with TRBD1. The trim removed 0 bases at V and 3 bases at J, leaving 15 bases unmatched. The CDR3 runs 19 residues. From germline, CDR1 is MNHEY and CDR2 SMNVEV (reference sequence).

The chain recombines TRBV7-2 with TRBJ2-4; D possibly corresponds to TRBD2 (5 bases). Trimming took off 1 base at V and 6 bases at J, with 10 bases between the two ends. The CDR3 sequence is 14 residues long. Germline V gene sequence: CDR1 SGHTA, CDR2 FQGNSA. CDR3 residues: CASSLGGRSNIQYF. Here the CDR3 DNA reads TGTGCCAGCAGCTTAGGAGGGAGATCAAACATTCAGTACTTC.

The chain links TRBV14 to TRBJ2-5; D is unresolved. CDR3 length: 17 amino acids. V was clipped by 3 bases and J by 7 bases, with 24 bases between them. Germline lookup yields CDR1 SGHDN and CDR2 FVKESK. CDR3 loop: CASSQSANPIQGATQYF. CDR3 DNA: TGTGCCAGCAGCCAGTCGGCAAATCCCATACAAGGTGCGACCCAGTACTTC.

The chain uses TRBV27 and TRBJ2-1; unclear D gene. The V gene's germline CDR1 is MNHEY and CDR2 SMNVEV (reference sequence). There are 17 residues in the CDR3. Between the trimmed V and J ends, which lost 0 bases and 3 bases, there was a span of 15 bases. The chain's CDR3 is CASSLSRDSGIYNEQFF. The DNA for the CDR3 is TGTGCCAGCAGTTTATCGCGTGACTCCGGTATCTACAATGAGCAGTTCTTC.

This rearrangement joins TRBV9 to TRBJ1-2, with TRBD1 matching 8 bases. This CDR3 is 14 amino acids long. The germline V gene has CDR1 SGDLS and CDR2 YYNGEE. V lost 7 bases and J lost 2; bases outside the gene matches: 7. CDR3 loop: CASASRGLNYGYTF. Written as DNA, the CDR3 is TGTGCCAGCGCCTCCAGGGGGCTAAACTATGGCTACACCTTC.

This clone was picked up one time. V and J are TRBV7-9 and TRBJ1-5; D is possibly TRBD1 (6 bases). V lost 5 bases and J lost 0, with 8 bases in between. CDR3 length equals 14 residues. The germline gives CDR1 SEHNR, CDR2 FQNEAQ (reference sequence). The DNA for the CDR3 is TGTGCCAGCAGCATACAGGGTAGCAATCAGCCCCAGCATTTT. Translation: CASSIQGSNQPQHF.

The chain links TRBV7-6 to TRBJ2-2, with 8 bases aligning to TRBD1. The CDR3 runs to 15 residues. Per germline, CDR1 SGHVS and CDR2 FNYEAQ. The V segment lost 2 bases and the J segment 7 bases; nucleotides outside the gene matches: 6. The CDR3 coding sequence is TGTGCCAGCAGCTTACTGGCAGGGGGCGTCGGGGAGCTGTTTTTT. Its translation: CASSLLAGGVGELFF.

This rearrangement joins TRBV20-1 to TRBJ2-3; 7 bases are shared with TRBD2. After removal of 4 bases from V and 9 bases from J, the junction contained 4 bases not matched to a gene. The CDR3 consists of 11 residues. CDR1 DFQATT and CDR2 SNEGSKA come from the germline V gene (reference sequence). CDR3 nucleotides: TGCAGTGCTATATCCGGGAGGACGCAGTATTTT. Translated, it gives CSAISGRTQYF.

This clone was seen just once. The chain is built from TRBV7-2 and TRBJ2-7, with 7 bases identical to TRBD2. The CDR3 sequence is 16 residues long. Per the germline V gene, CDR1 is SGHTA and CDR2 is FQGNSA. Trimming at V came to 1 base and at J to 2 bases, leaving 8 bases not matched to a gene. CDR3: CASSLGVPSGAYEQYF. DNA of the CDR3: TGTGCCAGCAGCTTAGGGGTACCTAGCGGAGCCTACGAGCAGTACTTC.